This T cell receptor (beta chain) was recovered during a study of CD8+ T cells in alopecia areata (dated 2018 in TCRdb). At the level of the whole study: Treated patients were enrolled in an open-label pilot trial of oral tofacitinib, 5 to 10 mg twice daily, for moderate-to-severe alopecia areata. Tofacitinib was given for 6 to 18 months, followed by 6 months of follow-up off drug to assess delayed response and recurrence. The SALT score, which quantifies the percentage of affected scalp surface area, was used to measure disease severity in treated patients. To study T cell clonal expansion in alopecia areata, the researchers applied high-throughput TCRbeta sequencing to both the C3H/HeJ mouse model and human patients. Human TCRbeta sequencing covered scalp tissue and sorted CD4+ and CD8+ peripheral blood T cells from patchy and totalis/universalis alopecia areata patients and healthy controls. Biopsies were taken from tofacitinib-treated patients at baseline and again at 4 and 24 weeks into treatment, and several of those patients also had a later scalp biopsy. Scalp clonality was compared among normal scalp (n=4), patchy alopecia areata scalp (n=8), and alopecia totalis/universalis scalp (n=8). The RNA source kit depended on sample type: the PAXgene miRNA kit for fixed scalp, the miRNeasy kit for PBMCs, and the RNeasy kit for mouse skin. TCRbeta CDR3 regions were amplified by immunoSEQ multiplex PCR using 35 Vbeta forward and 13 Jbeta reverse primers.

V was cut back by 1 base and J by 2 bases, leaving a gap of 0 bases between them. Per the germline V gene, SGHDT is the CDR1 and YYEEEE is the CDR2. Spanning cysteine to phenylalanine, the CDR3 consists of 11 amino acids. Here the CDR3 DNA is all that survives: 33 bases in frame from base 1. The sample's treatment or condition label, in plain terms: oral pan-JAK inhibitor, 5-10 mg twice daily. Lesional scalp punch biopsies and peripheral blood were collected from alopecia areata patients. PBMCs were isolated by density centrifugation and stained for CD3, CD4 and CD8, and CD4+ and CD8+ T cells were sorted on a FACSAria. Libraries were constructed by the immunoSEQ multiplex PCR assay. RNA was extracted from all samples and reverse transcribed into cDNA as template for TCR sequencing. First-strand cDNA was synthesized using SuperScript III with a 2:1 mix of oligo-dT and random hexamers. A synthetic immune receptor repertoire was used to assess amplification bias, and residual bias was removed computationally. The authors processed their data as follows. Raw reads were preprocessed to remove errors, and CDR3 was defined according to IMGT conventions as the region from the conserved cysteine to phenylalanine. To get clonality, Shannon entropy was normalized by log2 of the number of productive unique TCRs and the result was subtracted from 1. CD4 or CD8 identity of scalp clones was inferred by cross-referencing scalp TCRbeta sequences with sorted blood CD4 and CD8 repertoires. In TCRdb, the immuneACCESS table is reduced to in-frame sequences with V and J assigned. These tables do not hold every clone; where another copy was compared, an unresolved V gene accounts for under half, and the others remain unexplained. D and trimming were read from the DNA, whereas the V and J calls and clone size are those reported in that table. Counted in this sample were about 260,000 clones; 60% of them appeared once. The biggest ten clones account for roughly 0.93% of the sample.

Points on this clone: The antigen it recognizes is unknown. No quality values exist for individual bases; no much larger clone is one base distant. Other DNA sequences from this sample encode an identical CDR3 as well.

Points the paper makes about the study in general: Compared with mice, TCR sequences shared between patients were less clear, possibly partly because of HLA diversity across the patient population. Unlike mouse skin, where gammadelta T cells dominate, normal human skin contains resident alphabeta T cells that get sequenced too, which complicates analysis of the scalp TCR repertoire. Tofacitinib significantly lowered scalp clonality and the number of expanded CD8+ clones among the top 100 scalp clones. Many expanded lesional clones persisted in scalp and blood during tofacitinib treatment, which may partly explain relapse after stopping treatment. Compared with normal scalp, lesional scalp, particularly in alopecia totalis/universalis, had higher clonality and more expanded CD8+ clones, which suggests antigenic drive. The treated cohort was small, with a single nonresponder, so links between baseline CD8+ expansion and response need larger studies.

The rearranged segments are TRBV5-6 and TRBJ1-1, with no confident D gene call. The input for sequencing was CD4+ T cells sorted from blood, taken between weeks 51 and 54, from a patient treated with tofacitinib. The source of this sequence is a human donor with alopecia areata. The bases are TGTGCCAGCAGCTTGAACACTGAAGCTTTCTTT. Its translation is CASSLNTEAFF.